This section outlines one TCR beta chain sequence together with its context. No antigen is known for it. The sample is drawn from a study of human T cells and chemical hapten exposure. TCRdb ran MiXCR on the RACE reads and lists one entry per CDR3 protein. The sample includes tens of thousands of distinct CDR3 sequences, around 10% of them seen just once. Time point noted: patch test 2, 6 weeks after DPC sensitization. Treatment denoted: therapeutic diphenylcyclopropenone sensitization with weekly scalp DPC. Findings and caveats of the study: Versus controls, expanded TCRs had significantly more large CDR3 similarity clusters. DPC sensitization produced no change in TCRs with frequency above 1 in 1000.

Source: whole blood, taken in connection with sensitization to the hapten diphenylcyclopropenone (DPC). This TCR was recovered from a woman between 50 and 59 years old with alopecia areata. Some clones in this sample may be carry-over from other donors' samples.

The CDR3 sequence: CASSPSPQGANQPQHF. CDR3 DNA sequence: TGTGCCAGCAGTCCGTCTCCACAGGGGGCCAATCAGCCCCAGCATTTT. This rearrangement joins TRBV6-2 or TRBV6-3 to TRBJ1-5, with 9 bases matching TRBD1. V dropped 5 bases and J dropped 3; count of bases not matched to a gene: 8. Germline CDR1 MNHEY, CDR2 SVGEGT. The CDR3 consists of 16 residues.